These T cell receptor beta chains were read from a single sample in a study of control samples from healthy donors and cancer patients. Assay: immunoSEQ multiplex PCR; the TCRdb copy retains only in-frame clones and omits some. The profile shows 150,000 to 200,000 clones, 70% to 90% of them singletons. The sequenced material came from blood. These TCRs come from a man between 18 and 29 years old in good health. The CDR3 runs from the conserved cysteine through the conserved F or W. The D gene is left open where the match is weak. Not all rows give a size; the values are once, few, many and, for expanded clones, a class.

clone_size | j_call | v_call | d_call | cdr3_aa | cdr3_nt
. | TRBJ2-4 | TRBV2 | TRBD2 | CASLQGVGLLAKNIQYF | TGTGCCAGCCTCCAAGGGGTGGGACTACTAGCCAAAAACATTCAGTACTTC
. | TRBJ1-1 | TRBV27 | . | CASKHGDTEAFF | TGTGCCAGCAAGCACGGAGACACTGAAGCTTTCTTT
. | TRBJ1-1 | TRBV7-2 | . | CASRPQGPNTEAFF | TGTGCCAGCAGACCTCAGGGACCGAACACTGAAGCTTTCTTT
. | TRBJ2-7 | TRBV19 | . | CASSPDWKSEQYF | TGTGCCAGTAGCCCGGACTGGAAGAGCGAGCAGTACTTC
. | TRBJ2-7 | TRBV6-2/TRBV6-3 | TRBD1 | CASSPDRVQEQYF | TGTGCCAGCAGCCCCGACAGGGTTCAGGAGCAGTACTTC
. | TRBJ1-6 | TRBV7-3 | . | CASSLTGGRNSPLHF | TGTGCCAGCAGCTTAACGGGGGGGAGGAATTCACCCCTCCACTTT
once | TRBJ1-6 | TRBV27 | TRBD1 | CASSNRGSPLHF | TGTGCCAGCAGCAACAGGGGATCACCCCTCCACTTT
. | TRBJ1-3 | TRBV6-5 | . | CASSYGQANSGNTIYF | TGTGCCAGCAGTTACGGGCAGGCGAACTCTGGAAACACCATATATTTT
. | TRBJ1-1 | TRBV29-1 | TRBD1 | CSVEPGQGRAFF | TGCAGCGTTGAACCGGGACAGGGGAGGGCTTTCTTT
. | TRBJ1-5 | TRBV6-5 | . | CASSPRGSQPQHF | TGTGCCAGCAGTCCGAGGGGGAGTCAGCCCCAGCATTTT
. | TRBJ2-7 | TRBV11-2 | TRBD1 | CASSGSAGLRDRAEQYF | TGTGCCAGCAGCGGTAGTGCGGGTCTCCGGGACAGGGCCGAGCAGTACTTC
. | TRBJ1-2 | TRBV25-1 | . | CASRQSGTALYYGYTF | TGTGCCAGCAGGCAATCCGGGACGGCACTTTACTATGGCTACACCTTC
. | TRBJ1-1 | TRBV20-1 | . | CSASRTEANTEAFF | TGCAGTGCTAGTCGGACAGAAGCTAACACTGAAGCTTTCTTT
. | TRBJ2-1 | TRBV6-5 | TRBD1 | CASSATGGKQFF | TGTGCCAGCAGCGCCACAGGGGGTAAGCAGTTCTTC
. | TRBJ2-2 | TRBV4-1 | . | CASSQDRRGLGTGELFF | TGCGCCAGCAGCCAAGATCGGAGGGGGCTGGGCACCGGGGAGCTGTTTTTT
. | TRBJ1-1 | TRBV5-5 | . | CASSLGHLNTEAFF | TGTGCCAGCAGCTTGGGCCACTTGAACACTGAAGCTTTCTTT
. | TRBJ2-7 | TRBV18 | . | CASSPNGQNYEQYF | TGTGCCAGCTCACCTAACGGACAGAACTACGAGCAGTACTTC
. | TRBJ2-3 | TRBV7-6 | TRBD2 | CASSLPTSGSSTDTQYF | TGTGCCAGCAGCTTACCTACTAGCGGTTCTAGCACAGATACGCAGTATTTT
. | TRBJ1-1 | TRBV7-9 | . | CASSNPREARNTEAFF | TGTGCCAGCAGCAATCCTAGGGAAGCCCGGAACACTGAAGCTTTCTTT
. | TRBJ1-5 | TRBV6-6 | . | CASRRRGGDQPQHF | TGTGCCAGCAGGCGGAGGGGAGGAGATCAGCCCCAGCATTTT
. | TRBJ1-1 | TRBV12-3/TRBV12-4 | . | CASSSLPDTEAFF | TGTGCCAGCAGCTCCCTCCCGGACACTGAAGCTTTCTTT
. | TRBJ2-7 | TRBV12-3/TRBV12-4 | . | CASSFSYEQYF | TGTGCCAGCAGTTTTTCGTACGAGCAGTACTTC
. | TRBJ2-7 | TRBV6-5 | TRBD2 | CASSTSERHYEQYF | TGTGCCAGCAGTACTAGCGAACGACACTACGAGCAGTACTTC
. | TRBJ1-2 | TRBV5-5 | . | CASSSGESSWTDYGYTF | TGTGCCAGCAGCTCGGGAGAATCGTCTTGGACCGACTATGGCTACACCTTC
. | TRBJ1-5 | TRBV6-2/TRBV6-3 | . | CASSYLDRMEPQHF | TGTGCCAGCAGTTACCTAGACAGGATGGAGCCCCAGCATTTT
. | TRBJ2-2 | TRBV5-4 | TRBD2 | CASSLATTSGVGYTGELFF | TGTGCCAGCAGCTTGGCTACGACTAGCGGGGTTGGCTACACCGGGGAGCTGTTTTTT
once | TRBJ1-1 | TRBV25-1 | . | CASSGVLFSSTEAFF | TGTGCCAGCAGTGGCGTTCTCTTCAGTAGCACTGAAGCTTTCTTT
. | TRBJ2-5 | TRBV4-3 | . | CASSQDMLGETQYF | TGCGCCAGCAGCCAAGATATGCTGGGAGAGACCCAGTACTTC
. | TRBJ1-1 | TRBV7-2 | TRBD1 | CASSETGSGTEAFF | TGTGCCAGCAGCGAGACAGGGTCGGGTACTGAAGCTTTCTTT
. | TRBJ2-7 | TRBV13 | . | CASSSGPMGSYEQYF | TGTGCCAGCAGCTCCGGGCCCATGGGCTCCTACGAGCAGTACTTC
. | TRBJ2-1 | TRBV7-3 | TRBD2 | CASSFGLAEYNEQFF | TGTGCCAGCAGCTTTGGACTAGCGGAATACAATGAGCAGTTCTTC
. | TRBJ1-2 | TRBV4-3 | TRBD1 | CASSQDLLTGPVYGYTF | TGCGCCAGCAGCCAAGACCTTCTGACAGGGCCAGTCTATGGCTACACCTTC
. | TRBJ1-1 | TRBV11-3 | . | CASSLGPGTEAFF | TGTGCCAGCAGCTTAGGGCCAGGGACTGAAGCTTTCTTT
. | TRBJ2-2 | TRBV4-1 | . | CASSQETGELFF | TGCGCCAGCAGCCAAGAGACCGGGGAGCTGTTTTTT
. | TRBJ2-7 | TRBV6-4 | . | CASSRGIEQYF | TGTGCCAGCAGTAGGGGGATCGAGCAGTACTTC
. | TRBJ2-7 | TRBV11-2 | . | CASSLAGTEQYF | TGTGCCAGCAGCTTAGCGGGAACCGAGCAGTACTTC
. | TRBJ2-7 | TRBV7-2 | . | CASSLGSWSSYEQYF | TGTGCCAGCAGCTTAGGAAGCTGGAGCTCCTACGAGCAGTACTTC
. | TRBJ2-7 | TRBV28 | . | CASSLGRNSYEQYF | TGTGCCAGCAGTTTAGGCCGGAACTCCTACGAGCAGTACTTC
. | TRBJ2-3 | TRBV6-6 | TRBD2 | CASSPVRAGGGTQYF | TGTGCCAGCAGCCCGGTGCGCGCGGGGGGGGGTACGCAGTATTTT
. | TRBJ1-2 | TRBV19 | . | CASSLSLGGYGYTF | TGTGCCAGTAGTCTCTCATTAGGCGGCTATGGCTACACCTTC
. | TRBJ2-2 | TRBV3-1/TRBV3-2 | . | CASSQPTSSGELFF | TGTGCCAGCAGCCAACCGACTAGTTCCGGGGAGCTGTTTTTT
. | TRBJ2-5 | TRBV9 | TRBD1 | CASSAPGGRETQYF | TGTGCCAGCAGCGCCCCAGGGGGCCGAGAGACCCAGTACTTC
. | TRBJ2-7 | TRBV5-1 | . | CASSRGTESSYEQYF | TGCGCCAGCAGCCGCGGGACGGAAAGCTCCTACGAGCAGTACTTC
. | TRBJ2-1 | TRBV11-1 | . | CASSLFNEQFF | TGTGCCAGCAGCTTGTTCAATGAGCAGTTCTTC
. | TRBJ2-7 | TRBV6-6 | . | CASSPSSNGEQYF | TGTGCCAGCAGCCCTTCTTCGAATGGCGAGCAGTACTTC
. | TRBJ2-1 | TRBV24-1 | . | CATSDTAEVYNEQFF | TGTGCCACCAGTGATACCGCCGAGGTCTACAATGAGCAGTTCTTC
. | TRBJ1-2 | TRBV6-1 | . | CASSEQVGQYSYGYTF | TGTGCCAGCAGTGAACAGGTCGGACAGTATAGCTATGGCTACACCTTC
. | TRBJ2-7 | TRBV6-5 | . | CASSEITYEQYF | TGTGCCAGCTCTGAGATCACCTACGAGCAGTACTTC
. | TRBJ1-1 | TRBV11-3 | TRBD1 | CASSLGTGAEAFF | TGTGCCAGCAGCTTGGGGACAGGGGCTGAAGCTTTCTTT
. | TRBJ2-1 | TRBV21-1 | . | CASSKGGYNEQFF | TGTGCCAGCAGCAAAGGCGGCTACAATGAGCAGTTCTTC
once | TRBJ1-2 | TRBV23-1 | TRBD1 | CASVRTGGAANYGYTF | TGCGCCAGCGTACGGACAGGGGGCGCTGCGAACTATGGCTACACCTTC
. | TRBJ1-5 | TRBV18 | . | CASSPQGGNQPQHF | TGTGCCAGCTCACCACAGGGAGGCAATCAGCCCCAGCATTTT
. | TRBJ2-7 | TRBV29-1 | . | CSVEDRTSYEQYF | TGCAGCGTCGAGGACAGAACCTCCTACGAGCAGTACTTC
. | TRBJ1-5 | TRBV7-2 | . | CASSLAGGGSNQPQHF | TGTGCCAGCAGCTTAGCCGGGGGGGGAAGCAATCAGCCCCAGCATTTT